The clone carrying this TCR beta chain was seen more than once but under ten times. This specimen belongs to a study of cytomegalovirus exposure and HLA in healthy donors. In the PCR, 60 Vbeta and 13 Jbeta primers were used. Using immunoSEQ multiplex PCR, the repertoire was profiled, and TCRdb retains in-frame clones only, with some absent. The table has some 160,000 clones, around 80% seen once; the top ten hold about 1.6%. The clonotype originates from a man aged 35 to 55 in good health and CMV-seronegative. What was sequenced was PBMCs.

CDR3 sequence: CASSVGDRGSTEAFF. The DNA for the CDR3 is TGTGCCAGCAGCGTAGGGGACAGGGGATCCACTGAAGCTTTCTTT. The J gene is TRBJ1-1, the V gene TRBV9, with TRBD1 matching 10 bases. The CDR3 has 15 residues. The germline CDR1 and CDR2 sequences are SGDLS and YYNGEE. Trimming removed 0 bases from V and 4 bases from J; junction bases left unmatched: 3.